This T cell receptor beta chain was sequenced in a study of T cells in Graves' hyperthyroidism and ophthalmopathy. General observations from the study: A model built on 13 V-J features separated ophthalmopathy from stable hyperthyroidism.

RNA transcripts gave rise to amplified TCR beta CDR3 regions. The primer set for the first-round RT-PCR of the TCR CDR3 was HTBI. TCRdb fed the multiplex PCR reads into MiXCR, producing one record per CDR3 protein. The data hold some 50,000 distinct CDR3 sequences, with less than 65% observed a single time. Germline lookup yields CDR1 PRHDT and CDR2 FYEKMQ (reference sequence). The CDR3 is made up of 13 amino acids. J lost 7 bases, V lost 10 bases, and 11 bases had no gene match. Notes on this clonotype: The antigen remains undetermined.

The V and J genes are TRBV13 and TRBJ1-2; TRBD1 agrees at 8 bases. This clonotype was sampled from a man between 18 and 29 years old with Graves' hyperthyroidism. The specimen sequenced was peripheral blood or thyroid tissue (not recorded which). The CDR3 sequence is CAISDTGGGGYTF. In nucleotides, the CDR3 is TGTGCCATCAGTGATACAGGGGGTGGTGGCTACACCTTC.